The T cell receptor beta chain under discussion was sequenced for a study of control samples from healthy donors and cancer patients. The protocol was immunoSEQ multiplex PCR, while the TCRdb copy is restricted to in-frame clones and leaves out a portion. The table includes 130,000 or so clones, around 86% detected once. Germline V gene data show CDR1 as LGHNA and CDR2 as YNFKEQ. CDR3 length equals 14 residues. Trimming took 4 bases from V and 3 from J, leaving 12 bases between them. This chain links TRBV4-2 with TRBJ1-2; D perhaps matches TRBD1 (5 bases). The sample comprised blood. The source is a man aged 40-49 years in good health. CDR3 residues: CASSPQGGDYGYTF. The CDR3 DNA is TGTGCCAGCAGCCCCCAGGGAGGGGACTATGGCTACACCTTC.